The rows below give T cell receptor beta chains drawn from one sample of a study of blood T cells in healthy people across ages. From the 5' RACE reads, TCRdb called clonotypes with MiXCR, one entry per CDR3 protein. The sample has about 1.6 million distinct CDR3 sequences, around 35% seen once. Sequencing used blood. These receptors all come from a woman under 40 in good health. CDR3s include the opening cysteine and the closing phenylalanine or tryptophan. The D gene is left open where the match is weak. Clone size is shown for a subset of rows, as once, few, many or a class of expanded clone.

>TRBV3-1|NA|many|TRBJ2-5
CASSSRGARETQYF
TGTGCCAGCAGCTCCCGGGGGGCCCGGGAGACCCAGTACTTC
>TRBV28|TRBD1|few|TRBJ1-2
CASSLGQGLGGYTF
TGTGCCAGCAGCCTGGGACAGGGGTTGGGTGGCTACACCTTC
>TRBV20-1|TRBD2|few|TRBJ2-7
CSATGLALSYEQYF
TGCAGTGCTACCGGACTAGCTCTATCCTACGAGCAGTACTTC
>TRBV4-2|TRBD2|many|TRBJ2-7
CASSIAGDKTYEQYF
TGTGCCAGCAGCATAGCGGGAGACAAGACGTACGAGCAGTACTTC
>TRBV9|NA|few|TRBJ2-1
CASSFRLVNEQFF
TGTGCCAGCAGCTTCCGACTAGTTAATGAGCAGTTCTTC
>TRBV29-1|NA|many|TRBJ2-4
CSVFTGTKNIQYF
TGCAGCGTTTTCACCGGGACCAAAAACATTCAGTACTTC
>TRBV4-1|TRBD1|NA|TRBJ2-3
CASSQDRDRVILGGDTQYF
TGCGCCAGCAGCCAAGATAGGGACAGGGTAATCCTTGGTGGAGATACGCAGTATTTT
>TRBV20-1|NA|few|TRBJ1-5
CSARVEMAGRNRPQHF
TGCAGTGCTAGAGTAGAAATGGCAGGGAGGAATCGGCCCCAGCATTTT
>TRBV6-1|NA|NA|TRBJ2-7
CASSQELYYEQYF
TGTGCCAGCTCACAAGAACTTTACTACGAGCAGTACTTC
>TRBV20-1|TRBD2|NA|TRBJ2-3
CSARDWPAGDPTDTQYF
TGCAGTGCTAGAGATTGGCCGGCGGGGGACCCCACAGATACGCAGTATTTT
>TRBV15|TRBD2|NA|TRBJ2-1
CATSGSGNAYNEQFF
TGTGCCACCAGCGGGAGCGGGAACGCTTACAATGAGCAGTTCTTC
>TRBV2|NA|few|TRBJ2-3
CASRGDHRTDTQYF
TGTGCCAGCAGGGGAGACCACAGGACGGATACGCAGTATTTT
>TRBV7-2|NA|NA|TRBJ1-1
CASSWNGVGGSEAFF
TGTGCCAGCAGCTGGAACGGGGTGGGTGGGTCTGAAGCTTTCTTT
>TRBV10-3|NA|NA|TRBJ2-1
CAISDAGSEQFF
TGTGCCATCAGTGATGCAGGGTCTGAGCAGTTCTTC
>TRBV4-1|NA|NA|TRBJ1-4
CASSQQQWEKLFF
TGCGCCAGCAGCCAACAACAGTGGGAAAAACTGTTTTTT
>TRBV29-1|TRBD2|many|TRBJ2-7
CSVEGVISGRSYEQYF
TGCAGCGTTGAAGGAGTAATTAGCGGGAGGAGCTACGAGCAGTACTTC
>TRBV7-9|TRBD2|NA|TRBJ2-3
CASSLGAGANTDTQYF
TGTGCCAGCAGCTTAGGGGCGGGAGCTAACACAGATACGCAGTATTTT
>TRBV20-1|TRBD2|few|TRBJ2-1
CSAVEAGGRYNEQFF
TGCAGTGCCGTTGAGGCGGGGGGACGCTACAATGAGCAGTTCTTC
>TRBV20-1|NA|NA|TRBJ2-3
CSAFFGGGLSTDTQYF
TGCAGTGCCTTTTTTGGCGGGGGCCTTAGCACAGATACGCAGTATTTT
>TRBV7-3|TRBD2|NA|TRBJ2-7
CASSPEAGGPEQYF
TGTGCCAGCAGCCCAGAAGCGGGAGGGCCCGAGCAGTACTTC
>TRBV6-2/TRBV6-3|NA|NA|TRBJ2-7
CASSYVSGISYEQYF
TGTGCCAGCAGTTACGTATCAGGGATCTCCTACGAGCAGTACTTC
>TRBV20-1|TRBD1|NA|TRBJ1-2
CSARGPGQGGEYCGYTF
TGCAGTGCTAGAGGTCCGGGACAGGGTGGAGAGTACTGTGGCTACACCTTC
>TRBV7-3|NA|NA|TRBJ1-2
CASSFWEVYGYTF
TGTGCCAGCAGCTTTTGGGAGGTCTATGGCTACACCTTC
>TRBV20-1|NA|NA|TRBJ2-3
CSARDLQRPTDTQYF
TGCAGTGCTAGAGATTTACAGCGCCCCACAGATACGCAGTATTTT
>TRBV29-1|NA|NA|TRBJ1-4
CSASRDGTTNEKLFF
TGCAGCGCCTCCCGGGACGGTACAACTAATGAAAAACTGTTTTTT
>TRBV10-3|NA|NA|TRBJ2-7
CATKPGGYEQYF
TGTGCCACCAAACCGGGCGGCTACGAGCAGTACTTC
>TRBV20-1|TRBD2|few|TRBJ2-3
CSARPTSAGGRMDTQYF
TGCAGTGCTAGACCAACCTCTGCGGGGGGGCGAATGGATACGCAGTATTTT
>TRBV28|TRBD1|few|TRBJ1-2
CASSQTSGTGGYGYTF
TGTGCCAGCAGTCAAACTTCGGGGACAGGCGGCTATGGCTACACCTTC
>TRBV9|NA|few|TRBJ2-1
CASSVMGAGVSYNEQFF
TGTGCCAGCAGCGTAATGGGGGCGGGAGTCTCCTACAATGAGCAGTTCTTC
>TRBV27|NA|NA|TRBJ2-7
CASSDYMSSYEQYF
TGTGCCAGCAGCGACTACATGAGCTCCTACGAGCAGTACTTC
>TRBV20-1|TRBD2|NA|TRBJ2-3
CSASIGGSASTDTQYF
TGCAGTGCTAGCATCGGCGGGAGCGCTAGCACAGATACGCAGTATTTT
>TRBV29-1|NA|few|TRBJ2-1
CSVEVVYEQFF
TGCAGCGTTGAAGTGGTCTATGAGCAGTTCTTC
>TRBV18|NA|NA|TRBJ2-3
CASSPGTGVGTDTQYF
TGTGCCAGCTCACCAGGGACGGGAGTGGGCACAGATACGCAGTATTTT
>TRBV5-1|TRBD1|NA|TRBJ1-1
CASNFRGPGNEAFF
TGCGCCAGCAATTTCAGGGGGCCGGGGAATGAAGCTTTCTTT
>TRBV14|NA|few|TRBJ1-2
CASSQGRGAGYGYTF
TGTGCCAGCAGCCAAGGCAGGGGCGCAGGCTATGGCTACACCTTC
>TRBV7-9|NA|NA|TRBJ2-5
CASSFLGGLQETQYF
TGTGCCAGCAGCTTTCTAGGCGGCCTCCAAGAGACCCAGTACTTC
>TRBV12-3/TRBV12-4|NA|few|TRBJ2-7
CASSLILGQTLEEQYF
TGTGCCAGCAGTTTAATTCTTGGACAGACTCTCGAGGAGCAGTACTTC
>TRBV20-1|TRBD2|few|TRBJ2-7
CSASSQRESEQYF
TGCAGTGCTAGTTCCCAGCGGGAGTCCGAGCAGTACTTC
>TRBV15|TRBD1|few|TRBJ2-3
CATSRTQGAGTDTQYF
TGTGCCACCAGCAGAACCCAGGGGGCCGGCACAGATACGCAGTATTTT
>TRBV30|TRBD1|once|TRBJ1-2
CAWNAGGYGYTF
TGTGCCTGGAATGCAGGGGGATATGGCTACACTTTC
>TRBV20-1|TRBD2|NA|TRBJ2-5
CSAREWTSGRPWQETQYF
TGCAGTGCTAGGGAATGGACTAGCGGGAGGCCATGGCAAGAGACCCAGTACTTC